The source of this TCR beta chain is a study of T cells in Graves' hyperthyroidism and ophthalmopathy. The V and J ends lost 8 bases and 4 bases, in that order; junction bases with no gene match: 7. Germline V gene data show CDR1 as MNHEY and CDR2 as SMNVEV (reference sequence). The length of the CDR3 is 15 residues. This clonotype was recorded many times. RNA transcripts were the template for amplifying TCR beta CDR3 regions. Researchers ran a first-round RT-PCR on the TCR CDR3 using the HTBI primer set. A single record per CDR3 protein comes from TCRdb applying MiXCR to the multiplex PCR reads. The table includes approximately 700,000 distinct CDR3 sequences, about a sixth detected once.

The TCR sequence derives from a young man with Graves' hyperthyroidism. The source material was blood. The rearrangement uses TRBV27 and TRBJ2-1, with 11 bases that match TRBD2. CDR3 bases: TGTGCCAGCGGCCCAGGGACTAGCGGATACAATGAGCAGTTCTTC. Translating it yields CASGPGTSGYNEQFF.